Presented here are 27 T cell receptor beta chains from one specimen sequenced in a study of OX40 agonist ivuxolimab in advanced cancers. Generated by immunoSEQ multiplex PCR, the TCRdb table keeps only in-frame clones and is missing some. The sample holds tens of thousands of clones; around 87% are singletons and the top ten take around 16%. The material sequenced was CD4+ or CD8+ T cells sorted from blood, taken in a trial of the OX40 agonist ivuxolimab. The receptors originated from an adult with an advanced solid tumor such as melanoma, head and neck, liver or kidney cancer.

This chain connects TRBV7-8 to TRBJ2-6; D unresolved. V lost 1 base to trimming and J lost 4 bases, with 8 bases between them. This CDR3 is built from 15 residues. Germline V CDR1 and CDR2: SGHVS, FQNEAQ. The CDR3 nucleotides are TGTGCCAGCAGCTTAGGGGCGAGAGGGGCCAACGTCCTGACTTTC. Protein product: CASSLGARGANVLTF.

The sample holds one count of this clone. This rearrangement joins TRBV7-3 to TRBJ2-7, with TRBD2 matching 8 bases. Germline-derived CDR1 and CDR2 are SGHTA and FQGTGA. V shed 4 bases, J shed 7 bases, and the junction held 21 bases outside the gene matches. This CDR3 comprises 18 residues. The chain's CDR3 is CASSSVFYGRAEFGEQYF. The CDR3 nucleotides are TGTGCCAGCAGCTCCGTATTTTACGGGAGGGCCGAGTTTGGGGAGCAGTACTTC.

The CDR3 bases are TGTGCCAGCAGCTTGGGGACGACCTTGAGCTCCTACAATGAGCAGTTCTTC. It codes for CASSLGTTLSSYNEQFF. This chain connects TRBV7-9 to TRBJ2-1; the D call may be TRBD1 or TRBD2 (5 bases each). Germline V gives CDR1 SEHNR, CDR2 FQNEAQ (reference sequence). This CDR3 is 17 amino acids long. V shed 3 bases and J shed 0 bases, with 15 bases lying between them.

This chain joins TRBV5-1 and TRBJ2-7; TRBD1 agrees at 11 bases. Germline assignment: CDR1 SGHRS and CDR2 YFSETQ. The CDR3 sequence is 15 residues long. Trimming took 0 bases from V and 2 from J; bases not matched to a gene: 1. This CDR3 reads CASSLGDRGAYEQYF. The CDR3 DNA follows: TGCGCCAGCAGCTTGGGGGACAGGGGGGCCTACGAGCAGTACTTC.

The V and J genes are TRBV11-2 and TRBJ2-7; 7 bases are a match to TRBD2. Per germline, CDR1 SGHAT and CDR2 FQNNGV. With 5 bases clipped from V and 0 bases from J, the junction kept 4 bases outside the gene matches. The CDR3 sequence is 14 residues long. The CDR3 spells CASSPRLASYEQYF. DNA of the CDR3: TGTGCCAGCAGCCCCCGACTAGCCTCCTACGAGCAGTACTTC.

This chain links TRBV7-9 with TRBJ1-3, with 8 bases aligning to TRBD1. Germline lookup yields CDR1 SEHNR and CDR2 FQNEAQ (reference sequence). Germline trimming cut 1 base from V and 0 bases from J; bases unmatched to any gene: 5. The CDR3 consists of 17 residues. The CDR3 DNA sequence: TGTGCCAGCAGCTTAGGCCGGACAGGGTCCTCTGGAAACACCATATATTTT. This gives the protein CASSLGRTGSSGNTIYF.

The gene calls are TRBV27 and TRBJ2-5; TRBD1 agrees at 7 bases. The DNA end lines up better with TRBJ2-7; the J call may be wrong. Germline V CDR1 and CDR2: MNHEY, SMNVEV (reference sequence). This CDR3 is built from 15 residues. The CDR3 is CASSSPGQSSYEQYF. The CDR3 DNA follows: TGTGCCAGCAGTTCCCCGGGACAGAGCTCCTACGAGCAGTACTTC.

The V gene is TRBV5-7, the J gene TRBJ1-5; no definite D call. TRBV5-7 is an open reading frame, and its role is uncertain. The CDR3 covers 13 residues. The V end was cut by 5 bases, the J end by 7 bases, with 13 bases between. CDR3 sequence (DNA): TGTGCCAGCAGGTTTGCTTCGTCCCAGCCCCAGCATTTT. This encodes CASRFASSQPQHF.

The chain joins TRBV7-3 to TRBJ1-5; D unresolved. The CDR3 has 13 residues. The V end was cut by 5 bases, the J end by 8 bases, with 13 bases between. CDR1 is SGHTA, CDR2 FQGTGA, per germline. The CDR3 sequence is CASSPRADEPQHF. The CDR3 DNA is TGTGCCAGCAGCCCCCGAGCAGACGAGCCCCAGCATTTT. Full variable domain (missing parts from reference TRBV7-3 and TRBJ1-5): GAGVSQTPSNKVTEKGKYVELRCDPISGHTALYWYRQSLGQGPEFLIYFQGTGAADDSGLPNDRFFAVRPEGSVSTLKIQRTERGDSAVYLCASSPRADEPQHFGDGTRLSIL.

This clone appeared a few times. This rearrangement joins TRBV15 to TRBJ2-7, with a tentative D call TRBD2 (5 bases). The CDR3 has 17 residues. Germline loops: CDR1 LNHNV, CDR2 YYDKDF (reference sequence). V lost 0 bases and J lost 2, with 17 bases in between. CDR3 nucleotide sequence: TGTGCCACCAGCAGAGATCCCCCGGGCGGGCCCGCCTACGAGCAGTACTTC. As protein: CATSRDPPGGPAYEQYF.

The CDR3 DNA reads TGTGCCAGCTCACCACAGGGGCACTCCTACAATGAGCAGTTCTTC. This translates into CASSPQGHSYNEQFF. The chain combines TRBV18 with TRBJ2-1; maybe TRBD1 (5 bases). The CDR3 extends over 15 amino acids. Trimming cost V 1 base and J 0 bases, with 7 bases left between them. Germline V CDR1 and CDR2: KGHSH, LQKENI.

The genes are TRBV9 and TRBJ2-7; TRBD2 matches at 9 bases. Germline values: CDR1 SGDLS, CDR2 YYNGEE. The junction had 9 bases not matched to a gene; V was cut back by 4 bases and J by 4 bases. The CDR3 runs to 15 residues. CDR3 in amino acids: CASSPQGSGGYEQYF. The CDR3, as DNA: TGTGCCAGCAGCCCCCAGGGTAGCGGGGGTTACGAGCAGTACTTC.

This clone was seen a handful of times. This rearrangement joins TRBV5-1 to TRBJ2-1; D could derive from TRBD1 or TRBD2 (6 bases each). The germline gives CDR1 SGHRS, CDR2 YFSETQ. Trimming pared 3 bases from V and 10 bases from J, leaving 17 bases between. The CDR3 has 14 amino acids. The CDR3 loop is CASSWTIGGEEQFF. The CDR3 region has the DNA TGCGCCAGCAGCTGGACTATAGGGGGTGAGGAGCAGTTCTTC.

The gene calls are TRBV5-1 and TRBJ2-1; TRBD2 matches at 7 bases. The V gene end was trimmed by 4 bases and the J gene end by 4 bases; junction bases not matched to a gene: 11. In germline, CDR1 is SGHRS, CDR2 YFSETQ. The length of the CDR3 is 16 residues. For the CDR3, the DNA is TGCGCCAGCAGCGACTATAGAGGGAGGGGATACAATGAGCAGTTCTTC. Its protein is CASSDYRGRGYNEQFF.

The chain recombines TRBV6-1 with TRBJ1-5; the D is unclear. This CDR3 has 15 amino acids. The V end was cut by 4 bases, the J end by 7 bases, with 17 bases between. From germline, CDR1 is MNHNS and CDR2 SASEGT. The CDR3 loop reads CASSVQEAVGQPQHF. In DNA form, the CDR3 reads TGTGCCAGCAGTGTCCAGGAGGCTGTCGGGCAGCCCCAGCATTTT.

This chain joins TRBV7-6 and TRBJ2-1; D is uncertain. The V and J ends lost 5 bases and 6 bases respectively, with 17 bases between them. The germline CDR1 and CDR2 sequences are SGHVS and FNYEAQ. There are 15 residues in the CDR3. For the CDR3, the DNA is TGTGCCAGCAGCCCAAAGGCCGAGATGTTCAATGAGCAGTTCTTC. It translates to CASSPKAEMFNEQFF.

About this clone: The conserved final phenylalanine or tryptophan is absent from the CDR3, which likely points to a read error. The limits of the CDR3 on the DNA are not certain, so only TCRdb's listed CDR3 is given. The V call is TRBV7-3, the J call TRBJ2-7; TRBD2, the table's D call, was not compared with the DNA. Including both end residues, the CDR3 is 10 amino acids long. CDR1 and CDR2 (germline): SGHTA, FQGTGA. Here the CDR3 reads CASSPLDGGD.

For the CDR3, the DNA is TGTGCCAGCAGCTTCCAGACAGAGAACTATGGCTACACCTTC. Encoded protein: CASSFQTENYGYTF. V is TRBV11-3 and J is TRBJ1-2; weak D call: TRBD1 (5 bases). Trimming stripped 3 bases from V and 2 bases from J, with 10 bases between. The germline V gene encodes CDR1 SGHNT and CDR2 YENEEA. There are 14 residues in the CDR3.

This clone was seen once. The chain couples TRBV4-1 to TRBJ2-5; TRBD2 aligns across 12 bases. Losses at the gene ends were 4 bases for V and 1 base for J; bases not matched to a gene: 10. The CDR3 length is 18 residues. CDR1 is MGHRA and CDR2 is YSYEKL in the germline V gene. The CDR3 DNA is TGCGCCAGCAGCCGACGACTAGCGGGGGCCCGGGGCCAAGAGACCCAGTACTTC. It codes for CASSRRLAGARGQETQYF.

V and J are TRBV4-1 and TRBJ2-7; 14 bases fit TRBD2. The germline V gene has CDR1 MGHRA and CDR2 YSYEKL. The V and J ends lost 3 bases and 5 bases, in that order; junction bases with no gene match: 9. CDR3 length: 17 amino acids. The CDR3 protein is CASSHGRGTSGSDEQYF. The CDR3 DNA reads TGCGCCAGCAGCCATGGGAGGGGGACTAGCGGGAGTGACGAGCAGTACTTC.

DNA of the CDR3: TGTGCCTGGAGTGTACATAGGGGTTTAGGAACAGGGGGTCACACTGAAGCTTTCTTT. This translates into CAWSVHRGLGTGGHTEAFF. This chain links TRBV30 with TRBJ1-1; 8 positions agree with TRBD1. There are 19 residues in the CDR3. Trimming removed 0 bases from V and 3 bases from J; junction bases left unmatched: 18. The germline gives CDR1 GTSNPN, CDR2 SVGIG (reference sequence).

The V and J genes are TRBV9 and TRBJ2-5; 8 bases fit TRBD2. V shed 4 bases, J shed 1 base, and the junction held 6 bases outside the gene matches. Germline lookup yields CDR1 SGDLS and CDR2 YYNGEE. The CDR3 has 15 amino acids. Here the CDR3 DNA reads TGTGCCAGCAGCCCAAGGACTAGCTCCCAAGAGACCCAGTACTTC. Encoded protein: CASSPRTSSQETQYF. Looking up the rest from reference TRBV9 and TRBJ2-5 gives the full variable domain: DSGVTQTPKHLITATGQRVTLRCSPRSGDLSVYWYQQSLDQGLQFLIQYYNGEERAKGNILERFSAQQFPDLHSELNLSSLELGDSALYFCASSPRTSSQETQYFGPGTRLLVL.

The V call is TRBV6-5, the J call TRBJ2-3, with D maybe TRBD2 (6 bases). CDR3 size: 14 residues. Trimming cost V 8 bases and J 0 bases, with 12 bases left between them. Germline-derived CDR1 and CDR2 are MNHEY and SVGAGI. This chain's CDR3 is CASGRGGSTDTQYF. The CDR3 DNA reads as TGTGCCAGCGGGCGTGGGGGGAGCACAGATACGCAGTATTTT.

This clone was detected ten times or more. At one of its ends the junction is not consistent with the germline gene, which may arise from a read error. Other DNA sequences in the same sample also yield this CDR3. V is TRBV5-1 and J is TRBJ2-7; D tentatively reads TRBD1 or TRBD2 (6 bases each). Germline values: CDR1 SGHRS, CDR2 YFSETQ. The CDR3 extends over 15 amino acids. CDR3 residues: CASSLGGQEEDEQYF. CDR3 DNA sequence: TGTGCCAGCAGCTTGGGGGGCCAGGAAGAGGACGAGCAGTACTTC.

The chain joins TRBV6-5 to TRBJ2-3, with D unresolved. CDR3 length equals 14 residues. CDR1 MNHEY and CDR2 SVGAGI come from the germline V gene. V was pared by 6 bases and J by 6 bases, with 16 bases between. The CDR3 loop reads CASSLSVAYDTQYF. CDR3 in DNA: TGTGCCAGCAGCCTCAGCGTTGCCTACGATACGCAGTATTTT.

The V and J genes are TRBV13 and TRBJ2-7; possibly TRBD2 for D (6 bases). The V end lost 0 bases, the J end lost 1 base, and 13 bases lay between the germline ends. There are 16 residues in the CDR3. The germline V gene has CDR1 PRHDT and CDR2 FYEKMQ (reference sequence). As DNA, the CDR3 is TGTGCCAGCAGCTTAGGTGAGGCGCGGGATTCCTACGAGCAGTACTTC. It is translated as CASSLGEARDSYEQYF.

The chain couples TRBV19 to TRBJ2-7, with 7 bases lining up with TRBD2. The germline V gene has CDR1 LNHDA and CDR2 SQIVND (reference sequence). V was pared by 4 bases and J by 4 bases, with 7 bases of the junction left unmatched. The CDR3 spans 14 residues. The CDR3 nucleotides read TGTGCCAGTAGTAGTCCTGTTAGCGGGTACGAGCAGTACTTC. This encodes CASSSPVSGYEQYF.